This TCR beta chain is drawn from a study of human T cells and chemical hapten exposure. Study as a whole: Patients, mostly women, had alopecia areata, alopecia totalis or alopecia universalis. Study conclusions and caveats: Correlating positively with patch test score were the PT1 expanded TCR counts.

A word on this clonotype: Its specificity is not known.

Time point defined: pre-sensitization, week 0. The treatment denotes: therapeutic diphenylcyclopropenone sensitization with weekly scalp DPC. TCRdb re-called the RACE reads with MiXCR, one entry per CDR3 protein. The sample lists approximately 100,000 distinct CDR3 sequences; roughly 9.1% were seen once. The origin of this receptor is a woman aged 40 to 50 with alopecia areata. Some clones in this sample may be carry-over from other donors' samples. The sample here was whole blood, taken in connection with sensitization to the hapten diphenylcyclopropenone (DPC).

CDR3 sequence: CASSLEKGFYEQYF. CDR3 sequence (DNA): TGTGCCAGCAGCTTAGAAAAGGGTTTCTACGAGCAGTACTTC. V is TRBV7-2 and J is TRBJ2-7, with unresolved D. This CDR3 spans 14 amino acids. Germline V gives CDR1 SGHTA, CDR2 FQGNSA. The V gene lost 1 base and the J gene lost 3 bases, with 10 bases spanning the gap.